The source of this T cell receptor beta chain is a study of spatial heterogeneity in lung cancer. Study summary: Sequencing consistently turned up more beta-chain sequences than alpha-chain sequences. Raw sequencing reads included, on average, more than ten appearances of each unique TCR and UMI combination.

This clonotype is classed as medium-sized. This beta chain appears as a stray read in a library generated for alpha chains; its size is not informative. Every TCR cDNA molecule bore a unique molecular identifier. TCRdb analysed the 5' RACE reads with MiXCR anew, one entry per CDR3 protein. The sample has thousands of distinct CDR3 sequences; around 4.3% are singletons. CDR3 length equals 14 residues. Deletions cut 7 bases from V and 3 bases from J, with 15 bases between. As for time point: sample taken at primary tumor resection. In each case, whole RNA from tumor, nontumor lung or frozen PBMC was sequenced unsorted. Samples came from some 71 TRACERx patients with untreated early-stage lung cancer.

The source of this sequence is a female donor with early-stage non-small cell lung cancer. The sequencing used normal lung tissue next to the tumor, collected at surgery. The genes are TRBV12-3 or TRBV12-4 and TRBJ1-2, with D possibly TRBD1 on 6 matching bases. In DNA form, the CDR3 reads TGTGCCAGCACCACCGGGGGGCGGTACTATGGCTACACCTTC. This gives the protein CASTTGGRYYGYTF.